The sample holds a few counts of the clone carrying this T cell receptor (beta chain). Assay: immunoSEQ multiplex PCR; the TCRdb copy retains only in-frame clones and omits some. The sample has 200,000 or so clones, about nine tenths seen once. The V end lost 4 bases, the J end lost 7 bases, and 24 bases lay between the germline ends. The CDR3 totals 18 residues. Per the germline V gene, CDR1 is SGHNT and CDR2 is YYREEE (reference sequence). The data were obtained in a study of control samples from healthy donors and cancer patients. The sample comprised blood. The chain has TRBV5-4 and TRBJ1-6, with D hard to call. This clonotype was sampled from a man aged 25 to 40 in good health. The DNA for the CDR3 is TGTGCCAGCAGCCTGTCGCCGGGGTCTGGTCTCCTGAATTCACCCCTCCACTTT. It translates to CASSLSPGSGLLNSPLHF.